This T cell receptor beta chain derives from a study of shared clonotypes between healthy human individuals. Worth noting for this clone: Its antigen is not known.

Study outcomes and limitations: Sample collection involved blood only; tissue repertoires are likely different. Even with large depth, rarefaction showed that sorted-subset sequencing was incomplete. With several donors compared, 4.5% to 6.5% of naive CD4 clonotypes were shared.

The assay used deep level. Assay used: immunoSEQ multiplex PCR; TCRdb lists only in-frame clones, some missing. The data show 450,000 to 700,000 clones, roughly 95% seen once. The CDR3 is 16 amino acids. CDR1 is MNHEY, CDR2 SMNVEV, per germline (reference sequence). Trimming removed 5 bases from V and 0 bases from J, with 14 bases in between. Naive CD8 cells lacked CD45RO, underwent positive selection for CCR7 and left out terminally differentiated effector memory CD45RA+ cells. Source material: naive CD8+ T cells sorted from blood. The origin of this receptor is a woman in her 30s in good health. This chain links TRBV27 with TRBJ2-1; TRBD1 might be the D (6 bases). The CDR3 bases are TGTGCCAGCAGTCCAGTACAGGGCCCCTCCTACAATGAGCAGTTCTTC. This sequence encodes CASSPVQGPSYNEQFF.